The clone carrying this TCR beta chain was seen more than once but under ten times. The data derive from a study of blood T cell repertoires in COVID-19. The overall study: Nucleic acid was either cDNA or gDNA, and it came from T cells, B-cell-depleted T cells, or PBMCs.

Germline CDR1 is LNHDA and CDR2 is SQIVND (reference sequence). Losses at the gene ends were 3 bases for V and 4 bases for J; bases not matched to a gene: 10. CDR3 length: 18 residues. How the authors handled the data: The authors estimated nucleated cell counts from reference gene primer amplification. Method: immunoSEQ multiplex PCR; TCRdb's copy keeps in-frame clones and lacks some. That table furnishes V, J and clone size, whereas the DNA furnished D and trimming. The table includes roughly 120,000 clones, 83% detected once. The chain employs TRBV19 and TRBJ2-5, with 14 bases lining up with TRBD2. The sequencing sample was made of peripheral blood. The TCR comes from a woman aged 60-70 years with acute or convalescent COVID-19. For the CDR3, the DNA is TGTGCCAGTAGTATTTCCGGGACTAGCGGGAGAAGGGGAGAGACCCAGTACTTC. Its protein is CASSISGTSGRRGETQYF.